The sample holds a few counts of the clone carrying this T cell receptor (beta chain). Its target is unknown. Primed by a sample-barcoded 5' primer and a J-beta primer mix, a second PCR proceeded for about 6 to 12 cycles. One entry per CDR3 protein, called by TCRdb with MiXCR from the 5' RACE reads. The repertoire has some 850,000 distinct CDR3 sequences, around a quarter of them found once; the top ten carry around 2.9%. The record originates from a study of blood T cells in healthy people across ages. For the study at large: Template switching picked up about one barcoded beta molecule for each two T cells.

The study, taken as a whole, reports: The unsorted PBMCs prevented any conclusive comparison of naive versus antigen-experienced cells.

Trimming shortened V by 0 bases and J by 5 bases, and 14 bases separated the two germline ends. CDR3 length: 15 residues. CDR1 SGHNT and CDR2 YYREEE come from the germline V gene (reference sequence). The data were also submitted as part of a second study, on T cells of mothers and their children. That source adds: A few healthy Caucasian mothers gave samples, and so did their six children. Addition of sample barcodes and 2-4 random nucleotides occurred through the M1S primer of the second PCR.

This receptor was taken from a boy aged 5-17 years in good health. Sequencing input: blood. The chain employs TRBV5-4 and TRBJ2-5; D is possibly TRBD1 or TRBD2 (5 bases each). CDR3: CASSLVEGSGETQYF. The CDR3 nucleotides read TGTGCCAGCAGCTTGGTTGAGGGGTCTGGGGAGACCCAGTACTTC.